The clone carrying this T cell receptor (beta chain) has ten or more counts. Its antigen is not identified. These data come from a study of T cells after yellow fever vaccination. Overall study: With SMART-Seq v4 Ultra Low Input, the fractions containing low cell numbers were prepared. Notes on the study in general: Boosting was followed by the reappearance of most primary-vaccination clones (less than 98% CD4, 85% to 90% CD8). The secondary response was weaker, and its peak arrived faster, on day 5 versus 15.

TCRdb itself ran the 5' RACE reads through MiXCR, one entry per CDR3 protein. The sample has roughly 310,000 distinct CDR3 sequences; approximately 3.8% are singletons. Germline V gene data show CDR1 as LNHNV and CDR2 as YYDKDF (reference sequence). This CDR3 has 14 amino acids. The V end lost 3 bases, the J end lost 8 bases, and 14 bases lay between the germline ends. The J gene is TRBJ2-4, the V gene TRBV15; D perhaps matches TRBD2 (7 bases). The starting material was PBMCs, obtained on the day of the yellow fever booster vaccination. The source of this sequence is a man between 18 and 29 years old who received the YFV17D yellow fever vaccine. This CDR3 is CATSRGGAFYIQYF. CDR3 DNA: TGTGCCACCAGCAGGGGGGGGGCCTTTTACATTCAGTACTTC.